This TCR beta chain appears in the sequencing data of a study of Ad26.COV2.S vaccination and SARS-CoV-2 variants. J was trimmed by 9 bases and V by 0 bases; bases with no gene match: 11. CDR3 length equals 16 residues. CDR1 and CDR2 from the germline V gene are SGHRS and YFSETQ. Some clones are missing from TCRdb's copy, which holds only in-frame ones; the method was immunoSEQ multiplex PCR. The table includes around 400,000 clones, about nine tenths detected once. Treatment defined: roughly 18 received Ad26.COV2.S at low or high dose, single or two shots; roughly five received placebo; per-sample allocation not given. Day 63 after the first injection of vaccine or placebo was the sampling time.

The V gene is TRBV5-1, the J gene TRBJ2-1; TRBD2 matches 8 bases. This specimen consisted of peripheral blood, obtained in a trial of Ad26.COV2.S vaccine versus placebo. The clonotype originates from a person between 18 and 65 years old who received the Ad26.COV2.S COVID-19 vaccine or a placebo. In DNA, the CDR3 is TGCGCCAGCAGCTTGGATAGGCGGGAGGTCGTGCCTGAGCAGTTCTTC. It is translated as CASSLDRREVVPEQFF.